This T cell receptor beta chain was recorded in a study of shared clonotypes between healthy human individuals. Points from the study as a whole: Shared clonotypes across all four donors exceeded non-shared ones in generation probability. In general, naive subsets displayed greater estimated richness than memory subsets did. Apart from blood, nothing was sampled; tissue repertoires likely differ.

As for this clone: What it binds is not known.

Deep-level assay runs were performed. The protocol was immunoSEQ multiplex PCR, while the TCRdb copy is restricted to in-frame clones and leaves out a portion. The top ten clones hold more than 1.5% of a sample with under 750,000 clones, roughly 72% of them seen once. Trimming took 5 bases from V and 6 from J, leaving 16 bases between them. The CDR3 covers 15 residues. CDR1 and CDR2 from the germline V gene are SGHTA and FQGTGA. Sequencing was performed on memory CD4+ T cells sorted from blood. Sample subset: CD45RA-negative fraction. This sequence joins TRBV7-3 and TRBJ2-2, with D tentatively TRBD2 (6 bases). This receptor was identified in a woman in her thirties in good health. The CDR3 nucleotides read TGTGCCAGCAGCCCGATAATTTCGGGGGCCGGGGAGCTGTTTTTT. It translates to CASSPIISGAGELFF.